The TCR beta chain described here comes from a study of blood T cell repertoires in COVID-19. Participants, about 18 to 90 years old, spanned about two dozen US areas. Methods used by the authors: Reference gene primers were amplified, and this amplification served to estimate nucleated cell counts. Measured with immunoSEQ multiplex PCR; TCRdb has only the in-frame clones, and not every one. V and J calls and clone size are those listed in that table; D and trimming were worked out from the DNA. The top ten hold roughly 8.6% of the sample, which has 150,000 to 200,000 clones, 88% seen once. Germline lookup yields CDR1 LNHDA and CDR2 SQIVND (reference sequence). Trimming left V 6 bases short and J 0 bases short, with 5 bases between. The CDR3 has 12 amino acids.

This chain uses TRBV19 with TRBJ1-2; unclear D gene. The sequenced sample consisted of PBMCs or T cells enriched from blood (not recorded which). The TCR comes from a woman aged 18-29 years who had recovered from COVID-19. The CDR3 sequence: CASRTANYGYTF. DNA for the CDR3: TGTGCCAGTAGAACAGCTAACTATGGCTACACCTTC.